Each of the 2 T cell receptor beta chains below was sequenced from the same sample in a study of vaccination and CD4 T cells after COVID-19. The Oncomine TCR Beta short-read assay generated sequence data from the DNA of cultured CD4+ T cells. TCRdb reprocessed the PCR reads with MiXCR, giving one entry per CDR3 protein. The sample holds some 1,600 distinct CDR3 sequences; about 73% are singletons and the top ten take around nine tenths. Treatment indicated: roughly 10-day PBMC culture with coronavirus spike peptide pools or control peptides (ViraFEST assay). The antigens for these receptors are not known. The sample here was CD4+ T cells from blood, cultured in vitro, taken after SARS-CoV-2 vaccination. These receptors all come from a human donor who had recovered from COVID-19.

V is TRBV29-1 and J is TRBJ1-1; 7 nucleotides agree with TRBD1. The CDR3 totals 13 residues. CDR1 and CDR2 (germline): SQVTM, ANQGSEA. Trimming at V came to 6 bases and at J to 2 bases, leaving 6 bases not matched to a gene. CDR3 bases: TGCAGCGTACTGGGACAGACCAACACTGAAGCTTTCTTT. Protein sequence: CSVLGQTNTEAFF.

The chain is built from TRBV6-1 and TRBJ2-7; 7 bases line up with TRBD1. With V trimmed by 0 bases and J by 2 bases, 1 base remained unmatched. The CDR3 is made up of 14 amino acids. Germline values: CDR1 MNHNS, CDR2 SASEGT. CDR3 nucleotides: TGTGCCAGCAGTGAAGCGACAGGGACCTACGAGCAGTACTTC. Translated, it gives CASSEATGTYEQYF.